This TCR beta chain emerged from a study of OX40 agonist ivuxolimab in advanced cancers. CDR1 SQVTM and CDR2 ANQGSEA come from the germline V gene. V dropped 4 bases and J dropped 3 bases, with 4 bases sitting between them. The CDR3 runs to 12 residues. Patients with a history of autoimmune disease or on systemic immunosuppression were excluded. The study sampled blood at baseline, cycle 4 day 1, and cycle 7 day 1. Points from the study as a whole: Partial responders at 0.1-3.0 mg/kg had among the lowest clonal expansion. Clonal expansion from baseline to week 6 occurred in both CD4+ and CD8+ T cells.

Data came from immunoSEQ multiplex PCR; TCRdb stores just in-frame clones and leaves some out. The sample has around 100,000 clones, 91% seen once; the top ten hold about 0.49%. Worth noting for this clone: Its antigen is undetermined.

Sequenced here: CD4+ or CD8+ T cells sorted from blood, sampled in a trial of the OX40 agonist ivuxolimab. The sequence was collected from an adult with an advanced solid tumor such as melanoma, head and neck, liver or kidney cancer. The chain is built from TRBV29-1 and TRBJ2-6; D gene ambiguous. DNA of the CDR3: TGCAGCGTTGTTAGTGGGGCCAACGTCCTGACTTTC. It is translated as CSVVSGANVLTF.